These 2 T cell receptor beta chains came from one sample sequenced in a study of T-cell reconstitution after alpha-beta-depleted transplantation in children. The library targeted TCRbeta and was prepared with unique molecular identifiers. TCRdb ran MiXCR on the PCR reads and lists one entry per CDR3 protein. This sample carries roughly 790,000 distinct CDR3 sequences, 15% to 20% of them seen once, and the ten largest clones take roughly 4.8%. Sequenced here: PBMCs, mostly from graft donor cells, sampled 360 days after TCRalphabeta/CD19-depleted stem cell transplant. The origin of the receptors is a male patient between 5 and 17 years old who had a stem cell transplant for acute lymphoblastic leukemia, so the T cells may come from the graft donor.

This clonotype was counted at least ten times. The V and J genes are TRBV5-6 and TRBJ2-5; no reliable D call. The CDR3 runs to 13 residues. Between the trimmed V and J ends, which lost 4 bases and 5 bases, there was a span of 12 bases. Germline CDR1 reads SGHDT; CDR2 reads YYEEEE. The CDR3 loop is CASSAVGKETQYF. CDR3 coding DNA: TGTGCCAGCAGCGCGGTGGGGAAGGAGACCCAGTACTTC.

This clonotype was recorded a few times. The chain carries TRBV4-1 and TRBJ2-5, with D perhaps matching TRBD2 (6 bases). CDR1 MGHRA and CDR2 YSYEKL come from the germline V gene. Trimming left V 5 bases short and J 4 bases short, with 20 bases between. CDR3 length equals 16 residues. The DNA for the CDR3 is TGCGCCAGCAGCACCAAGGGAGGAACTGTCGGAGAGACCCAGTACTTC. This translates into CASSTKGGTVGETQYF.